The sample holds many counts of the clone carrying this T cell receptor beta chain. TCRdb re-called the RT-PCR reads with MiXCR, one entry per CDR3 protein. Among almost 700,000 distinct CDR3 sequences, more than 13% were seen once, and the ten largest hold about 3.9%. The CDR3 consists of 16 residues. From germline, CDR1 is DFQATT and CDR2 SNEGSKA (reference sequence). The ends lost 6 bases at V and 5 bases at J; junction bases unmatched: 9. The sample taken for sequencing was memory CD4+ T cells from blood. The gene calls are TRBV20-1 and TRBJ2-1; TRBD2 matches 14 bases. The TCR originated in a female donor in good health, serving as a healthy control. This CDR3 is CSASRLAGGLNNEQFF. The CDR3 DNA reads as TGCAGTGCCTCTCGACTAGCGGGGGGGCTTAACAATGAGCAGTTCTTC.